This TCR beta chain was profiled in a study of T cells expressing NK-cell markers. The cDNA for TCR beta came from 5'RACE template switching with UMIs. TCRdb reprocessed the 5' RACE reads and keeps a single row for each CDR3 protein, giving no DNA. This sample's clone table lists fewer than 40,000 distinct CDR3 sequences. The CDR3 totals 15 residues. This TCR was recovered from a woman between 18 and 75 years old in good health. Sequenced sample: blood T cells: a sorted CD56 or NKG2C T cell subset, CD4+ or CD8+ T cells, or bulk PBMC T cells (not recorded which). The chain is built from TRBV12-3 or TRBV12-4 and TRBJ2-7; without DNA, the TCRdb call of TRBD2 cannot be checked. Here the CDR3 reads CASSPPGLAASEQYF.